The sequence of this T cell receptor (beta chain) was determined in a study of blood T cell repertoires in COVID-19. Study details: The analysed material was cDNA or gDNA that came from T cells, B-cell-depleted T cells, or PBMCs.

TCRdb's table, derived via immunoSEQ multiplex PCR, lists solely in-frame clones and lacks some. The repertoire holds a few hundred thousand clones, with under 90% as singletons. The ends were cut back, 0 bases at V and 3 bases at J, with 6 bases in the middle. Looked up from germline, CDR1 is SGDLS and CDR2 is YYNGEE. The CDR3 is made up of 13 amino acids. Enrolled through a virtual design, the participants were between 18 and 89 years of age and came from about two dozen US areas. Sequencing was performed on PBMCs or T cells enriched from blood (not recorded which). The receptor was derived from a man aged 25-45 years with acute COVID-19. The rearrangement joins TRBV9 to TRBJ2-5; no clear D. Written as DNA, the CDR3 is TGTGCCAGCAGCGTAGGTCCAGAAGAGACCCAGTACTTC. Amino acids: CASSVGPEETQYF.